These 18 T cell receptor beta chains were all obtained from the same sample, sequenced in a study of liver allograft versus peripheral blood T cells. Study at large: Comparing T cell receptor repertoires in transplanted livers with those in recipients' peripheral blood was part of the design.

TCRdb itself ran the reads through MiXCR, one entry per CDR3 protein. The repertoire holds about 2,500 distinct CDR3 sequences, about 19% seen once, with roughly 36% in the top ten. Receptors were obtained from a human patient who had a liver transplant. Some T cells may have originated in the graft donor.

There are a few counts of this clonotype. This sequence joins TRBV28 and TRBJ1-1; D might be TRBD1 (6 bases). V lost 7 bases, J lost 10 bases, and 19 bases lay in between. The CDR3 is made up of 13 amino acids. CDR1 is MDHEN, CDR2 SYDVKM, per germline. CDR3 DNA: TGTGCCAGCACCAACTGGGGTGGACAGAGAGCTTTCTTT. It codes for CASTNWGGQRAFF.

The gene calls are TRBV27 and TRBJ1-2, with 9 positions matching TRBD1. The CDR3 loop spans 15 amino acids. The V segment lost 3 bases and the J segment 6 bases; nucleotides outside the gene matches: 8. Germline V CDR1 and CDR2: MNHEY, SMNVEV (reference sequence). CDR3 DNA: TGTGCCAGCAGTTTCAAGACAGGGGGTCTGGATGGCTACACCTTC. Amino acid sequence: CASSFKTGGLDGYTF.

The V call is TRBV6-1, the J call TRBJ1-6; no reliable D call. Germline V gene lookup returns CDR1 MNHNS and CDR2 SASEGT. The length of the CDR3 is 12 residues. The germline V and J ends were trimmed by 7 bases and 7 bases, with 8 bases remaining between them. DNA of the CDR3: TGTGCCAGCATTATGGGGAATTCACCCCTCCACTTT. Amino acids: CASIMGNSPLHF.

This clonotype ranks as large. The rearrangement uses TRBV15 and TRBJ2-3; the D gene could be TRBD1 or TRBD2 (6 bases each). Germline loops: CDR1 LNHNV, CDR2 YYDKDF (reference sequence). V shed 1 base and J shed 0 bases, with 8 bases lying between them. There are 15 residues in the CDR3. CDR3 bases: TGTGCCACCAGCAGAGGGGGGGCCAGCACAGATACGCAGTATTTT. It yields the protein CATSRGGASTDTQYF. The full variable domain, completed using reference TRBV15 and TRBJ2-3, is DAMVIQNPRYQVTQFGKPVTLSCSQTLNHNVMYWYQQKSSQAPKLLFHYYDKDFNNEADTPDNFQSRRPNTSFCFLDIRSPGLGDTAMYLCATSRGGASTDTQYFGPGTRLTVL.

Only a few counts were recorded for this clonotype. V and J are TRBV12-3 or TRBV12-4 and TRBJ2-5, with 8 bases lining up with TRBD2. The J segment lost 3 bases and the V segment lost 6 bases, leaving 9 bases of the junction unmatched. CDR3 length: 15 amino acids. Here the CDR3 reads CASRTLSGAEETQYF. The CDR3 bases are TGTGCCAGCAGAACCCTTAGCGGGGCTGAAGAGACCCAGTACTTC.

By its share, this clonotype is medium-sized. V gene TRBV29-1 combines with J gene TRBJ1-1; D ambiguous. The CDR3 length is 12 residues. Trimming cost V 4 bases and J 3 bases, with 9 bases left between them. CDR1 is SQVTM and CDR2 is ANQGSEA in the germline V gene. The CDR3 nucleotides read TGCAGCGTTGCCTACCCCGACACTGAAGCTTTCTTT. Its protein product is CSVAYPDTEAFF.

The chain carries TRBV11-2 and TRBJ2-3; TRBD1 agrees at 9 bases. In germline, CDR1 is SGHAT, CDR2 FQNNGV. The CDR3 extends over 15 amino acids. With V trimmed by 2 bases and J by 9 bases, 9 bases remained unmatched. The CDR3 coding sequence is TGTGCCAGCAGCTTATATGGGACAGGGTCCGGGACGCAGTATTTT. It specifies CASSLYGTGSGTQYF.

This clonotype is labeled as medium-sized. This rearrangement joins TRBV29-1 to TRBJ2-1; 12 nucleotides line up with TRBD2. The J segment lost 8 bases and the V segment lost 0 bases, leaving 14 bases of the junction unmatched. CDR3 length equals 18 residues. CDR1 and CDR2 (germline): SQVTM, ANQGSEA. The DNA for the CDR3 is TGCAGCGTTGAAGACACACAGACTAGCGGGAGATTGGTCGATGAGCAGTTCTTC. It yields the protein CSVEDTQTSGRLVDEQFF.

This clonotype counts as medium-sized. The DNA of the CDR3 is TGTGCCAGCAACTCGAACACTGAAGCTTTCTTT. It specifies CASNSNTEAFF. The V call is TRBV6-5, the J call TRBJ1-1, with no clear D. Trimming pared 7 bases from V and 1 base from J, leaving 4 bases between. Germline lookup yields CDR1 MNHEY and CDR2 SVGAGI. The length of the CDR3 is 11 residues.

This clonotype was detected a few times. The V call is TRBV7-9, the J call TRBJ2-2, with D uncertain. Germline V gene data show CDR1 as SEHNR and CDR2 as FQNEAQ (reference sequence). CDR3 size: 14 residues. V was clipped by 6 bases and J by 0 bases, with 8 bases between them. This CDR3 is CASRDETNTGELFF. CDR3 nucleotides: TGTGCCAGCAGAGATGAAACGAACACCGGGGAGCTGTTTTTT.

In its sample, this clonotype was seen many times. V gene TRBV6-1 combines with J gene TRBJ2-1; TRBD2 matches 14 bases. The length of the CDR3 is 15 residues. The germline V gene has CDR1 MNHNS and CDR2 SASEGT. Trimming removed 6 bases from V and 4 bases from J; junction bases left unmatched: 2. CDR3 residues: CASSGLAGGYNEQFF. The CDR3, as DNA: TGTGCCAGCAGCGGACTAGCGGGGGGTTACAATGAGCAGTTCTTC.

This clonotype is medium-sized. J is TRBJ2-1 and V is TRBV6-6; the D is unclear. CDR1 and CDR2 (germline): MNHNY, SVGAGI (reference sequence). The ends were cut back, 6 bases at V and 2 bases at J, with 5 bases in the middle. This CDR3 is 12 amino acids long. CDR3 bases: TGTGCCAGCAGCAGGCCCTACAATGAGCAGTTCTTC. Amino acids: CASSRPYNEQFF.

This clonotype was observed at least ten times. The chain combines TRBV27 with TRBJ1-5; D ambiguous. Deletions cut 7 bases from V and 5 bases from J, with 15 bases between. This CDR3 is 14 amino acids long. Germline CDR1 MNHEY, CDR2 SMNVEV (reference sequence). The CDR3, as DNA: TGTGCCAGCACCCCGGCGCCTCACTATCAGCCCCAGCATTTT. Encoded protein: CASTPAPHYQPQHF.

This clonotype rates as medium-sized. An end of the junction differs from the germline gene, which may be a read error. The V and J genes are TRBV5-6 and TRBJ1-2; 12 bases align to TRBD1. The CDR3 has 15 amino acids. Per germline, CDR1 SGHDT and CDR2 YYEEEE. This chain's CDR3 is CASSPSGTGGAGDSF. The CDR3 DNA reads TGTGCCAGCAGCCCGAGCGGGACAGGGGGCGCGGGGGACTCCTTC.

This clonotype is medium-sized by share. The rearrangement links TRBV6-2 or TRBV6-3 to TRBJ2-4; 7 bases are a match to TRBD1. CDR1 is MNHEY, CDR2 SVGEGT, per germline. The CDR3 totals 18 residues. V lost 1 base to trimming and J lost 1 base; unmatched junction nucleotides: 10. The CDR3 region is CASSYYPDRTVAKNIQYF. The CDR3 coding sequence is TGTGCCAGCAGTTACTACCCGGACAGGACGGTGGCCAAAAACATTCAGTACTTC.

The chain recombines TRBV9 with TRBJ2-1; the D gene could be TRBD1 or TRBD2 (5 bases each). V gave up 4 bases and J gave up 6 bases, with 17 bases separating them. Germline-derived CDR1 and CDR2 are SGDLS and YYNGEE. The CDR3 covers 15 residues. CDR3 DNA: TGTGCCAGCAGCACCAGGGACGGCTGGGGCAATGAGCAGTTCTTC. This translates into CASSTRDGWGNEQFF.

There are a few counts of this clonotype. The chain links TRBV20-1 to TRBJ2-5; D remains ambiguous. Trimming cost V 1 base and J 4 bases, with 13 bases left between them. CDR1 is DFQATT and CDR2 is SNEGSKA in the germline V gene (reference sequence). The CDR3 runs 14 residues. As DNA, the CDR3 is TGCAGTGCTAGAGGCGTAGGCAGAATAGAGACCCAGTACTTC. This gives the protein CSARGVGRIETQYF.

This clonotype is labeled as medium-sized. The chain joins TRBV27 to TRBJ1-1, with D uncertain. The germline gives CDR1 MNHEY, CDR2 SMNVEV (reference sequence). V lost 0 bases, J lost 5 bases, and 16 bases lay in between. The CDR3 has 16 residues. CDR3 in amino acids: CASSLSPGPRGTEAFF. As DNA, the CDR3 is TGTGCCAGCAGTTTATCTCCGGGTCCAAGAGGAACTGAAGCTTTCTTT.